The clone carrying this TCR beta chain was counted a few times. This record comes from a study of blood T cell repertoires in COVID-19. Original analysis: The authors estimated nucleated cell counts from reference gene primer amplification. Assay used: immunoSEQ multiplex PCR; TCRdb lists only in-frame clones, some missing. The V and J calls and the clone size are those of that table, but D and trimming were determined from the DNA. The table includes 430,000 or so clones, approximately 90% detected once. Looked up from germline, CDR1 is LGHDT and CDR2 is YNNKEL (reference sequence). There are 15 residues in the CDR3. Trimming at V came to 1 base and at J to 5 bases, leaving 5 bases not matched to a gene.

The sample comprised peripheral blood. This clonotype was sampled from a man between 18 and 29 years old with COVID-19, enrolled during active disease. This chain joins TRBV3-1 (or the pseudogene TRBV3-2) and TRBJ1-5; 7 positions match TRBD1. CDR3 amino acids: CASSQGTGEDQPQHF. CDR3 bases: TGTGCCAGCAGCCAAGGGACAGGAGAAGATCAGCCCCAGCATTTT.